This TCR beta chain was identified during a study of cytomegalovirus exposure and HLA in healthy donors. PCR primers comprised 60 Vbeta and 13 Jbeta primers. Libraries were prepared by immunoSEQ multiplex PCR; TCRdb keeps only in-frame clonotypes and omits some of them. The sample comprises approximately 97,000 clones, about 69% of which are singletons, and about 4.3% rests with the top ten. This CDR3 is built from 13 residues. In germline, CDR1 is PRHDT, CDR2 FYEKMQ (reference sequence). V was trimmed by 5 bases and J by 0 bases, leaving 7 bases between them. This clonotype was obtained from a human donor in good health. J is TRBJ1-1 and V is TRBV13; no reliable D call. The sequenced material came from PBMCs. The DNA for the CDR3 is TGTGCCAGCAGCCCAACAGTGAACACTGAAGCTTTCTTT. It codes for CASSPTVNTEAFF.